Shown below are 19 T cell receptor beta chains from a single sample sequenced in a study of molecular identifiers for immune sequencing clone quantification. Via MiXCR, TCRdb re-called the PCR reads, giving one row per CDR3 protein. The sample gives approximately 590,000 distinct CDR3 sequences, 25% of which show up once; around 0.78% is in the top ten. The sample comprised naive CD8+ T cells from blood, with Jurkat cell RNA spiked in. As for subset: FACS-sorted CD8+CD4-CCR7+CD45RA+ naive T cells. These receptors were taken from a human donor in good health. Some libraries in this study had Jurkat cell RNA spiked in.

This clonotype has just a few counts. The chain uses TRBV4-1 and TRBJ2-1; D is tentatively TRBD1 or TRBD2 (6 bases each). Trimming removed 0 bases from V and 6 bases from J, with 12 bases in between. In germline, CDR1 is MGHRA, CDR2 YSYEKL. This CDR3 comprises 15 residues. CDR3 DNA: TGCGCCAGCAGCCAAGATACGGGGGCTCCCAATGAGCAGTTCTTC. Protein: CASSQDTGAPNEQFF.

Details on this clonotype: Since a much larger clone is just one base distant, this may be a read error. CDR3 sequence: CASGQDGAANTGELFF. The DNA of the CDR3 is TGCGCCAGCGGCCAAGATGGCGCCGCGAACACCGGGGAGCTGTTTTTT. The gene calls are TRBV4-3 and TRBJ2-2; D is unresolved. The V gene's germline CDR1 is LGHNA and CDR2 YSLEER. CDR3 length: 16 residues.

This clonotype was detected many times. The chain is built from TRBV4-1 and TRBJ2-7; D is perhaps TRBD1 (6 bases). Trimming stripped 3 bases from V and 6 bases from J, with 18 bases between. Germline assignment: CDR1 MGHRA and CDR2 YSYEKL. The CDR3 has 15 residues. The CDR3 DNA sequence: TGCGCCAGCAGCCACGACACAACAGGGTTGCGCGAGCAGTACTTC. Protein product: CASSHDTTGLREQYF.

Here the CDR3 reads CASSLVRPGRIGELFF. In DNA, the CDR3 is TGTGCCAGCAGCTTAGTCCGCCCGGGAAGGATCGGGGAGCTGTTTTTT. The gene calls are TRBV7-9 and TRBJ2-2, with D possibly being TRBD2 (5 bases). The CDR3 runs 16 residues. V dropped 1 base and J dropped 7 bases, with 16 bases sitting between them. Germline CDR1 SEHNR, CDR2 FQNEAQ (reference sequence).

This clonotype appeared a few times. J is TRBJ1-1 and V is TRBV11-2, with D possibly being TRBD1 (5 bases). Germline V CDR1 and CDR2: SGHAT, FQNNGV. Trimming stripped 5 bases from V and 5 bases from J, with 18 bases between. The CDR3 runs to 15 residues. The DNA of the CDR3 is TGTGCCAGCAGCACATACGGGACCCCGCAAACTGAAGCTTTCTTT. It is translated as CASSTYGTPQTEAFF.

The J gene is TRBJ1-1, the V gene TRBV6-5; weak D call: TRBD1 (5 bases). The V and J ends lost 4 bases and 3 bases respectively, with 15 bases between them. CDR1 MNHEY and CDR2 SVGAGI come from the germline V gene. The length of the CDR3 is 15 residues. The CDR3 spells CASSSLFGADTEAFF. The CDR3, as DNA: TGTGCCAGCAGTTCATTGTTTGGGGCTGACACTGAAGCTTTCTTT.

The rearrangement links TRBV6-2 or TRBV6-3 to TRBJ1-1; weak D call: TRBD1 (6 bases). The CDR3 runs to 15 residues. V gave up 4 bases and J gave up 4 bases, with 16 bases separating them. Germline V lookup: CDR1 MNHEY, CDR2 SVGEGT. This chain's CDR3 is CASSSRTDESTEAFF. Written as DNA, the CDR3 is TGTGCCAGCAGTTCCCGGACAGACGAGAGCACTGAAGCTTTCTTT.

This clonotype was seen repeatedly, ten times or more. The chain is built from TRBV6-2 or TRBV6-3 and TRBJ1-5; perhaps TRBD1 as D (6 bases). Germline CDR1 is MNHEY and CDR2 is SVGEGT. CDR3 size: 15 residues. V was trimmed by 0 bases and J by 7 bases, leaving 13 bases between them. The CDR3 bases are TGTGCCAGCAGTTACTCGGGGGCAGGGATCCAGCCCCAGCATTTT. Translation gives CASSYSGAGIQPQHF.

This clonotype has at least ten counts. The chain carries TRBV27 and TRBJ2-5, with D unresolved. The CDR3 contains 13 residues. The V end was cut by 1 base, the J end by 2 bases, with 5 bases between. CDR1 is MNHEY, CDR2 SMNVEV, per germline (reference sequence). Here the CDR3 DNA reads TGTGCCAGCAGTTTATTCATACAAGAGACCCAGTACTTC. It encodes CASSLFIQETQYF.

This clonotype occurred a few times. A read error may be the cause here, since a much bigger clone is one base away. V is TRBV7-2 and J is TRBJ2-3; 11 bases agree with TRBD1. Germline lookup yields CDR1 SGHTA and CDR2 FQGNSA. With 4 bases clipped from V and 14 bases from J, the junction kept 14 bases outside the gene matches. The CDR3 is 15 residues long. The CDR3 spells CASSCMDRGPPNWYF. The CDR3 nucleotides read TGTGCCAGCAGCTGCATGGACAGGGGGCCCCCGAATTGGTATTTT.

The rearrangement uses TRBV4-3 and TRBJ2-1; D could derive from TRBD1 or TRBD2 (6 bases each). V was trimmed by 0 bases and J by 4 bases, leaving 13 bases between them. CDR3 length: 16 residues. Germline V CDR1 and CDR2: LGHNA, YSLEER. CDR3 amino acids: CASSQDGAGTYNEQFF. The CDR3 DNA reads TGCGCCAGCAGCCAAGATGGGGCGGGGACATACAATGAGCAGTTCTTC.

This clonotype was seen repeatedly, ten times or more. This chain uses TRBV12-3 or TRBV12-4 with TRBJ2-4; the match to TRBD1 covers 7 bases. The CDR3 loop spans 16 amino acids. With V trimmed by 6 bases and J by 5 bases, 13 bases remained unmatched. The CDR3 spells CASSLPLGQGENIQYF. DNA for the CDR3: TGTGCCAGCAGCCTCCCTTTAGGGCAGGGGGAAAACATTCAGTACTTC.

This chain uses TRBV29-1 with TRBJ2-4; TRBD1 aligns across 8 bases. Losses at the gene ends were 3 bases for V and 7 bases for J; bases not matched to a gene: 14. Germline V lookup: CDR1 SQVTM, CDR2 ANQGSEA. This CDR3 spans 16 amino acids. The CDR3 here is CSVDSGGSVGMNIQYF. CDR3 DNA sequence: TGCAGCGTTGATTCAGGGGGCTCGGTTGGGATGAACATTCAGTACTTC.

The V call is TRBV12-3 or TRBV12-4, the J call TRBJ2-2; 13 nucleotides agree with TRBD2. The V and J ends lost 5 bases and 3 bases, in that order; junction bases with no gene match: 9. CDR3 length: 18 residues. The CDR3 here is CASSRTGLAGRYTGELFF. The CDR3 DNA sequence: TGTGCCAGCAGTAGGACGGGACTAGCGGGGAGGTACACCGGGGAGCTGTTTTTT.

This clonotype was picked up many times. The V call is TRBV7-9, the J call TRBJ1-4, with D tentatively TRBD1 (6 bases). Germline V gives CDR1 SEHNR, CDR2 FQNEAQ (reference sequence). The CDR3 extends over 12 amino acids. V was shortened by 5 bases and J by 10 bases, with 11 bases between the two germline ends. CDR3 sequence: CASSHREGKLFF. The CDR3 nucleotides are TGTGCCAGCAGCCACAGGGAAGGAAAACTGTTTTTT.

This clonotype was detected a few times. The rearrangement uses TRBV2 and TRBJ1-2; D perhaps matches TRBD1 (5 bases). CDR1 is SNHLY, CDR2 FYNNEI, per germline. The CDR3 consists of 15 residues. V gave up 2 bases and J gave up 8 bases, with 18 bases separating them. The CDR3 here is CASSEFGQGVGGYTF. In DNA form, the CDR3 reads TGTGCCAGCAGTGAATTTGGGCAGGGAGTTGGAGGCTACACCTTC.

This clonotype was detected a few times. One junction end disagrees with the germline gene, perhaps due to a read error. The chain couples TRBV28 to TRBJ2-7, with D tentatively TRBD1 (5 bases). The CDR3 totals 14 residues. Germline-derived CDR1 and CDR2 are MDHEN and SYDVKM. DNA for the CDR3: TGTGCCAGCAGTTTACCCAGGGTCTCCTGCGAGCAGTACTTC. Translating gives CASSLPRVSCEQYF.

This clonotype was detected ten times or more. The genes are TRBV10-3 and TRBJ2-5; D remains unclear. Germline loops: CDR1 ENHRY, CDR2 SYGVKD. Trimming shortened V by 4 bases and J by 1 base, and 7 bases separated the two germline ends. The CDR3 totals 13 residues. The CDR3 region is CAISGQTQETQYF. CDR3 DNA: TGTGCCATCAGTGGTCAGACCCAAGAGACCCAGTACTTC.

Ten or more counts support this clonotype. This sequence joins TRBV20-1 and TRBJ2-7; D gene unclear. The CDR3 covers 14 residues. The V gene's germline CDR1 is DFQATT and CDR2 SNEGSKA (reference sequence). Trimming cost V 0 bases and J 3 bases, with 12 bases left between them. Written as DNA, the CDR3 is TGCAGTGCTAGAGAACCGGCCGGGCTCTACGAGCAGTACTTC. It translates to CSAREPAGLYEQYF.